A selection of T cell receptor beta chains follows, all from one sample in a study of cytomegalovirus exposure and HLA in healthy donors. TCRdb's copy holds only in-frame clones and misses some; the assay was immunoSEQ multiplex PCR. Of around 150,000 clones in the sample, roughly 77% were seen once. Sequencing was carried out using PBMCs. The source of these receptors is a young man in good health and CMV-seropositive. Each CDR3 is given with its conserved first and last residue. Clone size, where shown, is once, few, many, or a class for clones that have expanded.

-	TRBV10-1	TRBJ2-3	CASSRTGGNTDTQYF
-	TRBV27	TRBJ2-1	CASSLTDRGQFF
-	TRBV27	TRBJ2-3	CASSYGTYTDTQYF
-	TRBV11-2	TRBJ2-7	CASSLDLVSTFSYEQYF
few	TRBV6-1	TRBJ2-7	CASTRQGGNEQYF
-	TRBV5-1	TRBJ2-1	CASSKDRGLDEQFF
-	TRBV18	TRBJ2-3	CASSPGGTSTDTQYF
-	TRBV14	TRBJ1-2	CASSQYRGRYGYTF
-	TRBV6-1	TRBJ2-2	CASSEGGSGRNIWTGELFF
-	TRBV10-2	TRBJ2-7	CASSESRLATYEQYF
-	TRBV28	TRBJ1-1	CASSLDPNRVAFF
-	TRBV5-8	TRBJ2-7	CASSMGPGNYEQYF
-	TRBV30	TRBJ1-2	CAWTTAGGLGYGYTF
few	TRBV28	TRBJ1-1	CASGLGGAGEAFF
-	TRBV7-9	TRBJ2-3	CASSFVGGDTQYF
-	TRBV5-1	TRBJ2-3	CASSFSGTSGSTDTQYF
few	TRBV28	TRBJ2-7	CASSLSFGGGTATSSTLF
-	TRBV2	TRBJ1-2	CASSVGGGVGGYTF
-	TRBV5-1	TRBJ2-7	CASSSGTETYEQYF
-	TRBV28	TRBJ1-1	CATTPPAQASAFF
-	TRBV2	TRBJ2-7	CASSGQAPLYEQYF